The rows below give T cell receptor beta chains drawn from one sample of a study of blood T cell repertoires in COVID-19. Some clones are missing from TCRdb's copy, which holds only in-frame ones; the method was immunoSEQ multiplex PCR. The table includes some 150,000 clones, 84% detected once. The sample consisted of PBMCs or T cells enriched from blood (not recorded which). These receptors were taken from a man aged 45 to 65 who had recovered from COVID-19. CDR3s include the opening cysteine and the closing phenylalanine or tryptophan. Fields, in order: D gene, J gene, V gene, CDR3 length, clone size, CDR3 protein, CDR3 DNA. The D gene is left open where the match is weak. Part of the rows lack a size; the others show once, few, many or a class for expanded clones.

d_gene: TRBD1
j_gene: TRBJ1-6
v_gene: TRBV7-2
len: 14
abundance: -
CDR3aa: CASSFQGGNSPLHF
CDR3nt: TGTGCCAGCAGCTTTCAGGGGGGAAATTCACCCCTCCACTTT

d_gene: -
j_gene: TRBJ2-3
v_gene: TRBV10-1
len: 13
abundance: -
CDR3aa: CASSDRGSDTQYF
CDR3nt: TGCGCCAGCAGCGACCGGGGGTCAGATACGCAGTATTTT

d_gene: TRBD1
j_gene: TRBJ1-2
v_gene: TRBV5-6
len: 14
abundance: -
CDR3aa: CASSWDRANYGYTF
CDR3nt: TGTGCCAGCAGCTGGGACAGAGCTAACTATGGCTACACCTTC

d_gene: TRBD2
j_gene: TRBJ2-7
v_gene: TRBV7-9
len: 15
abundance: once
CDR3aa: CASSPVGTSGDEQYF
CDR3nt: TGTGCCAGCAGCCCCGTCGGGACTAGCGGGGACGAGCAGTACTTC

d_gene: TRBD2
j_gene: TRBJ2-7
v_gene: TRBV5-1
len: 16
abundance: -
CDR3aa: CASSLEGLAGYYEQYF
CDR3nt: TGCGCCAGCAGCTTGGAAGGACTAGCGGGTTACTACGAGCAGTACTTC

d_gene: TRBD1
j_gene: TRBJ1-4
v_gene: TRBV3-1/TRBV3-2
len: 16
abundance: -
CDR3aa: CASSQGTGATNEKLFF
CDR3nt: TGTGCCAGCAGCCAAGGGACAGGGGCCACTAATGAAAAACTGTTTTTT

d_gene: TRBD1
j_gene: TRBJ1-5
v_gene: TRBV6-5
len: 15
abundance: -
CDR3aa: CASSSQTGARVPQHF
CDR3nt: TGTGCCAGCAGTTCCCAAACAGGGGCTCGGGTGCCCCAGCATTTT

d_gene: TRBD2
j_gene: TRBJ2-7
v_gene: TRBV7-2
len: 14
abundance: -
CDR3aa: CASSWTSGAYEQYF
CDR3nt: TGTGCCAGCAGCTGGACTAGTGGGGCCTACGAGCAGTACTTC

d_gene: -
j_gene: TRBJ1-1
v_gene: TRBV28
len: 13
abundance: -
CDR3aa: CASGRGRNTEAFF
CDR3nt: TGTGCCAGCGGCAGGGGCCGGAACACTGAAGCTTTCTTT

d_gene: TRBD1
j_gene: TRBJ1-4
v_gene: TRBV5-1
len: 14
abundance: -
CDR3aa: CASSPGQINEKLFF
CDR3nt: TGCGCCAGCAGCCCGGGACAGATTAATGAAAAACTGTTTTTT

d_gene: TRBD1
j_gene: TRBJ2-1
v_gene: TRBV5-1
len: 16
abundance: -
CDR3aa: CASSLVSGQGYNEQFF
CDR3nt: TGCGCCAGCAGCTTAGTATCGGGACAGGGTTACAATGAGCAGTTCTTC

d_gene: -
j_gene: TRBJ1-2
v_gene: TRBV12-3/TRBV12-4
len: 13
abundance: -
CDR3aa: CASSRTANYGYTF
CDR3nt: TGTGCCAGCAGCCGAACAGCTAACTATGGCTACACCTTC

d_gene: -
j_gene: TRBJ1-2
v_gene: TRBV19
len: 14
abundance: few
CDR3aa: CASRKYEKSYGYTF
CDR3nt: TGTGCCAGTAGGAAATACGAAAAGAGCTATGGCTACACCTTC

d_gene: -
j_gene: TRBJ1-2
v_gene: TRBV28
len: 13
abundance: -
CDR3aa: CASGRGASGGYTF
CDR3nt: TGTGCCAGCGGTCGGGGGGCGTCGGGTGGCTACACCTTC

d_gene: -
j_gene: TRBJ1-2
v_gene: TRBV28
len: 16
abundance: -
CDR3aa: CASSSPRRDNNYGYTF
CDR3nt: TGTGCCAGCAGTTCCCCCCGCAGGGACAACAACTATGGCTACACCTTC